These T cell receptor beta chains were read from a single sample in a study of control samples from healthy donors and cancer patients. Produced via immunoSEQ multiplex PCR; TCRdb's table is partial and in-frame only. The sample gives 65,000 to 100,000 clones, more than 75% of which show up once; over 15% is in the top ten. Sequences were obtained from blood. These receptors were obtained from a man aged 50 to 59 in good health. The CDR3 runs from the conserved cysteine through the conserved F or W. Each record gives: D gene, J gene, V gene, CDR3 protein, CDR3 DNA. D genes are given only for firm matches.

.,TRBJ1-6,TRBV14,CASSQDQGWNSPLHF,TGTGCCAGCAGCCAAGACCAGGGGTGGAATTCACCCCTCCACTTT
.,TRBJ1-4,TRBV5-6,CASSFKAEKLFF,TGTGCCAGCAGCTTCAAGGCTGAAAAACTGTTTTTT
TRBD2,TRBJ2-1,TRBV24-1,CATSDPGLAGGRKFF,TGTGCCACCAGTGACCCAGGTCTAGCGGGGGGAAGGAAGTTCTTC
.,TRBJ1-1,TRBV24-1,CATSDPQGGDTEAFF,TGTGCCACCAGTGACCCCCAAGGGGGAGACACTGAAGCTTTCTTT
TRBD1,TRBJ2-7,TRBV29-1,CSVVGTGGYEQYF,TGCAGCGTTGTAGGGACAGGGGGGTACGAGCAGTACTTC
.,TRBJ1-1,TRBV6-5,CASSYSGLKGYTEAFF,TGTGCCAGCAGTTACTCGGGTCTTAAGGGATACACTGAAGCTTTCTTT
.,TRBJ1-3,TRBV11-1,CASSPTLNTIYF,TGTGCCAGCAGCCCTACGCTGAACACCATATATTTT
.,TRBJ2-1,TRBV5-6,CASSLDRVRVSNEQFF,TGTGCCAGCAGCTTGGACAGGGTAAGGGTTAGTAATGAGCAGTTCTTC
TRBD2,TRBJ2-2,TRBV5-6,CASSLGPSGNTGELFF,TGTGCCAGCAGCTTGGGGCCTAGCGGAAACACCGGGGAGCTGTTTTTT
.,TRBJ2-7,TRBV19,CASSISAGSPVYEQYF,TGTGCCAGTAGTATTAGCGCAGGGAGTCCAGTGTACGAGCAGTACTTC
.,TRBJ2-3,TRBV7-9,CASRGPAADTQYF,TGTGCCAGCAGGGGCCCGGCAGCAGATACGCAGTATTTT
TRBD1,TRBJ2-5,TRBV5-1,CASSLVGTALGETQYF,TGCGCCAGCAGCTTGGTAGGGACAGCGCTCGGAGAGACCCAGTACTTC
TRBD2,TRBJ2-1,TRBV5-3,CARSLGRPGLAGRSSYNEQFF,TGTGCCAGAAGCTTGGGGCGGCCGGGACTAGCGGGACGGTCTTCCTACAATGAGCAGTTCTTC
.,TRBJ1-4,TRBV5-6,CASSLIATNEKLFF,TGTGCCAGCAGTTTAATTGCAACTAATGAAAAACTGTTTTTT
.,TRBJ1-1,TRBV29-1,CSVEEGVNTEAFF,TGCAGCGTTGAAGAGGGGGTGAACACTGAAGCTTTCTTT
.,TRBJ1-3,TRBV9,CASSVGIQGNTIYF,TGTGCCAGCAGCGTAGGGATTCAAGGAAACACCATATATTTT
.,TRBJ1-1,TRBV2,CANEVWGGEGAEAFF,TGTGCCAACGAAGTGTGGGGGGGCGAAGGGGCTGAAGCTTTCTTT
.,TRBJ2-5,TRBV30,CAWSVRQTRETQYF,TGTGCCTGGAGCGTTAGGCAGACGCGGGAGACCCAGTACTTC
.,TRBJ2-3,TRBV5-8,CASSLGDFKSSTDTQYF,TGTGCCAGCAGCTTGGGCGACTTCAAGTCTAGCACAGATACGCAGTATTTT
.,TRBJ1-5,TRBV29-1,CSVEVWLRNQPQHF,TGCAGCGTTGAGGTTTGGCTGAGGAATCAGCCCCAGCATTTT
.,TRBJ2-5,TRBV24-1,CATNEPTEIETQYF,TGTGCCACCAATGAACCCACGGAAATAGAGACCCAGTACTTC
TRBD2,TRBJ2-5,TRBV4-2,CASSQEVSGGAKETQYF,TGTGCCAGCAGCCAAGAGGTTAGCGGGGGGGCAAAAGAGACCCAGTACTTC
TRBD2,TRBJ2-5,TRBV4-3,CASSQVSGGTQETQYF,TGCGCCAGCAGCCAAGTTAGCGGGGGGACGCAAGAGACCCAGTACTTC
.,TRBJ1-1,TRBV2,CASSVPSSKGTEAFF,TGTGCCAGCAGTGTACCCTCTTCGAAGGGAACTGAAGCTTTCTTT
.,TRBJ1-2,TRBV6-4,CASSDSSIGGFYGYTF,TGTGCCAGCAGTGACTCATCAATCGGGGGATTCTATGGCTACACCTTC
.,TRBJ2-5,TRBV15,CATSGGLSTGETQYF,TGTGCCACCAGCGGGGGACTTTCAACAGGGGAGACCCAGTACTTC
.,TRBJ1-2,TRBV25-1,CASSEQAESYTF,TGTGCCAGCAGTGAACAGGCGGAGAGCTACACCTTC